Sequencing of this TCR beta chain was carried out in a study of blood T cell repertoires in COVID-19. Study context: Spain, Italy and the United States supplied samples that represented acute and convalescent COVID-19.

Germline V CDR1 and CDR2: GTSNPN, SVGIG (reference sequence). The CDR3 covers 17 residues. Germline trimming cut 1 base from V and 1 base from J; bases unmatched to any gene: 7. Sequencing was performed with immunoSEQ multiplex PCR; in TCRdb, only in-frame clones are kept and a portion is missing. This sample has 120,000 to 150,000 clones, with about nine tenths found just once. Sequencing was done on a sample of peripheral blood. This TCR came from a human donor in a cohort sampled during active COVID-19. The chain joins TRBV30 to TRBJ2-5; 12 bases are shared with TRBD2. CDR3 in amino acids: CAWSGVLAGGAQETQYF. CDR3 DNA sequence: TGTGCCTGGAGTGGGGTTCTAGCGGGGGGGGCCCAAGAGACCCAGTACTTC.